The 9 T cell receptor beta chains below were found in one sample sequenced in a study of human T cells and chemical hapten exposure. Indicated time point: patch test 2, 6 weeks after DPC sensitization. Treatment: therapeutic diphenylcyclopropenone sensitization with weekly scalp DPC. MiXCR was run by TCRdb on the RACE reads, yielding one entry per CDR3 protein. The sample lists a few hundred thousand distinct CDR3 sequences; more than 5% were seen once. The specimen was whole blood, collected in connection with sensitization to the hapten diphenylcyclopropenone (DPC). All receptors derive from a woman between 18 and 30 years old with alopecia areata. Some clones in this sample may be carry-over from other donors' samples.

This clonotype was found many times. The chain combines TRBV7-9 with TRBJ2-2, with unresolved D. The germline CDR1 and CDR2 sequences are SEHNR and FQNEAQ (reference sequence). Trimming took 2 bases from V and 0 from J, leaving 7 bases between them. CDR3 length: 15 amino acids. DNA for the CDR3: TGTGCCAGCAGCTTAACAGACGCGAACACCGGGGAGCTGTTTTTT. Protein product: CASSLTDANTGELFF. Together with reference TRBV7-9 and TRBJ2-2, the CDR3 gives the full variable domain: DTGVSQNPRHKITKRGQNVTFRCDPISEHNRLYWYRQTLGQGPEFLTYFQNEAQLEKSRLLSDRFSAERPKGSFSTLEIQRTEQGDSAMYLCASSLTDANTGELFFGEGSRLTVL.

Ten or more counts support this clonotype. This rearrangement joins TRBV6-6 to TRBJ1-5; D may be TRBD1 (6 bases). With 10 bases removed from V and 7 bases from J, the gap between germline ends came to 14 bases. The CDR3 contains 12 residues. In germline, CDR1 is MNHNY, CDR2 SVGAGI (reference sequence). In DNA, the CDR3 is TGTGCCACCGGTACAGGGTTCCAGCCCCAGCATTTT. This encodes CATGTGFQPQHF.

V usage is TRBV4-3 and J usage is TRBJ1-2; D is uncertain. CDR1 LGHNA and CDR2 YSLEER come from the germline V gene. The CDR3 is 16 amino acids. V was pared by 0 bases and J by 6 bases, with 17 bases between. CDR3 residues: CASSQDNWRADNGYTF. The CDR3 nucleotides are TGCGCCAGCAGCCAAGATAATTGGAGGGCAGACAATGGCTACACCTTC.

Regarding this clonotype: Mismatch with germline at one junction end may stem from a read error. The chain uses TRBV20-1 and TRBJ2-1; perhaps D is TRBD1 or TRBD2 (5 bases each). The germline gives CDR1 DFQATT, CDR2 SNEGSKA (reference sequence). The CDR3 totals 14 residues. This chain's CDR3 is CSARGVGTTNEQFF. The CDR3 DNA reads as TGCAGTGCGAGAGGCGTGGGGACCACCAATGAGCAGTTCTTC.

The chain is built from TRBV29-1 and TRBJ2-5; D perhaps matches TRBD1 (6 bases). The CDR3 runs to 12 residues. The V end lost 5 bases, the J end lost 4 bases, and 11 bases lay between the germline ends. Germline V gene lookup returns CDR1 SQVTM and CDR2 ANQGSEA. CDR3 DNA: TGCAGCGTTCGGCCAGGGGTAGAGACCCAGTACTTC. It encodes CSVRPGVETQYF.

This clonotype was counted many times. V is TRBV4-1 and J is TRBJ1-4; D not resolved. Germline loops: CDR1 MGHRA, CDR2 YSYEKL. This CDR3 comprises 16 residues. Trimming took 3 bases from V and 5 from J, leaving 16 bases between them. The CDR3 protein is CASSQSPSGQNEKLFF. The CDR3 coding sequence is TGCGCCAGCAGCCAGAGCCCCAGTGGGCAGAATGAAAAACTGTTTTTT.

The CDR3 loop reads CASSLGRERWANQPQHF. The CDR3 nucleotides are TGTGCCAGCAGCTTAGGAAGGGAGAGGTGGGCCAATCAGCCCCAGCATTTT. The gene calls are TRBV7-6 and TRBJ1-5; no firm D call. The CDR3 loop spans 17 amino acids. Per germline, CDR1 SGHVS and CDR2 FNYEAQ. V was trimmed by 1 base and J by 3 bases, leaving 16 bases between them.

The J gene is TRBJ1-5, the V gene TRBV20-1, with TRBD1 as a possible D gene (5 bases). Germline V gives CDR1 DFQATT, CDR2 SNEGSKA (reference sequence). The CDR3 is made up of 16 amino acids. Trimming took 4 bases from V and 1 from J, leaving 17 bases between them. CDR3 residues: CSATRGGALSNQPQHF. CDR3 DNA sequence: TGCAGTGCTACCCGGGGAGGGGCCCTAAGCAATCAGCCCCAGCATTTT.

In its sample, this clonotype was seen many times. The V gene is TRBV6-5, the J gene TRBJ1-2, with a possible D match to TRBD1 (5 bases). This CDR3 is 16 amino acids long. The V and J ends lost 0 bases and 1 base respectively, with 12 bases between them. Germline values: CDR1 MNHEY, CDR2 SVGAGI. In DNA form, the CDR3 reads TGTGCCAGCAGTTACTCCACAGGCCAGGTTAACTATGGCTACACCTTC. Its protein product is CASSYSTGQVNYGYTF.